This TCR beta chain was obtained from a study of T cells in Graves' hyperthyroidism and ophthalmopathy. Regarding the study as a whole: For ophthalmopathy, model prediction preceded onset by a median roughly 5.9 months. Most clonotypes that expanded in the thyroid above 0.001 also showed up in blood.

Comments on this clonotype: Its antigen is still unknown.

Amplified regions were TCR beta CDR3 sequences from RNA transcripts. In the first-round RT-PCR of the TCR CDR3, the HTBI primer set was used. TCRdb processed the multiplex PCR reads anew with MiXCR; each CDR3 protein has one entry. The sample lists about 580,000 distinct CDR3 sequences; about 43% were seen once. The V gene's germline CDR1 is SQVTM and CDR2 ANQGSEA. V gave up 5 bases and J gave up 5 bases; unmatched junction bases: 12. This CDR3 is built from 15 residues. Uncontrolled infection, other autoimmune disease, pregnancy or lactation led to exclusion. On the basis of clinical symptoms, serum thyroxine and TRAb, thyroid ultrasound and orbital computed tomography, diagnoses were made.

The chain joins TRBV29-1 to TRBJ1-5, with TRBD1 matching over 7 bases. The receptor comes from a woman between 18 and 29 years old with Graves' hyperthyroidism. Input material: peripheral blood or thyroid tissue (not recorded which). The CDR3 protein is CSVRAGGEPHQPQHF. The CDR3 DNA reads TGCAGCGTTAGGGCAGGGGGAGAACCCCATCAGCCCCAGCATTTT.